One and the same sample provided the 8 T cell receptor beta chains below, sequenced in a study of persistence of HIV-infected CD4 T cells. Their antigens are not known. This was the immunoSEQ version 4 assay in survey mode. Clones were read by immunoSEQ multiplex PCR, and TCRdb kept only the in-frame ones, dropping some. The data contain approximately 31,000 clones, around four fifths of them singletons. Cells were stimulated with CMV-infected fibroblast lysates at 8 to 10 ug/mL. CD40L/CD69 double-negative CD45RO-high memory CD4+ T cells were collected. Sequenced here: CD4+ T cells sorted from PBMCs after approximately 19-hour stimulation, sampled from a patient who received antiretroviral therapy. Source of these receptors: an adult man with HIV who was CMV-seropositive.

This sequence joins TRBV28 and TRBJ2-1, with D perhaps assigned TRBD1 or TRBD2 (5 bases each). The germline V gene encodes CDR1 MDHEN and CDR2 SYDVKM. There are 16 residues in the CDR3. V shed 1 base and J shed 4 bases, with 14 bases lying between them. CDR3 protein: CASSLSRGPNYNEQFF. For the CDR3, the DNA is TGTGCCAGCAGTTTATCCCGGGGACCGAATTACAATGAGCAGTTCTTC. The variable domain in full, with the rest retrieved from reference TRBV28 and TRBJ2-1, is DVKVTQSSRYLVKRTGEKVFLECVQDMDHENMFWYRQDPGLGLRLIYFSYDVKMKEKGDIPEGYSVSREKKERFSLILESASTNQTSMYLCASSLSRGPNYNEQFFGPGTRLTVL.

The rearrangement links TRBV7-6 to TRBJ2-5, with D perhaps matching TRBD1 or TRBD2 (5 bases each). The CDR3 contains 14 residues. Germline CDR1 reads SGHVS; CDR2 reads FNYEAQ. Trimming stripped 8 bases from V and 4 bases from J, with 17 bases between. DNA for the CDR3: TGTGCCAGCTCCGAGGGGCTGGCGGGAGAGACCCAGTACTTC. It codes for CASSEGLAGETQYF.

The chain employs TRBV24-1 and TRBJ1-1, with 12 bases aligning to TRBD1. J was trimmed by 8 bases and V by 7 bases; bases with no gene match: 7. Per germline, CDR1 KGHDR and CDR2 SFDVKD. This CDR3 is 14 amino acids long. The CDR3 DNA is TGTGCCACCAGCGGGACAGGGGGCGCAGGGGAAGCTTTCTTT. The encoded protein is CATSGTGGAGEAFF.

This clone was seen a few times. The V call is TRBV6-5, the J call TRBJ1-6, with a possible D match to TRBD1 (6 bases). CDR1 is MNHEY, CDR2 SVGAGI, per germline. Between the trimmed V and J ends, which lost 6 bases and 10 bases, there was a span of 13 bases. The CDR3 runs 13 residues. The chain's CDR3 is CASSDTGKSPLHF. The CDR3, as DNA: TGTGCCAGCAGCGATACAGGGAAGTCACCCCTCCACTTT.

In its sample, this clone was seen a few times. V gene TRBV27 combines with J gene TRBJ1-2; no clear D. The CDR3 is 14 residues long. The V and J ends lost 5 bases and 4 bases respectively, with 14 bases between them. Germline loops: CDR1 MNHEY, CDR2 SMNVEV (reference sequence). The CDR3 spells CASSQTSQPYGYTF. For the CDR3, the DNA is TGTGCCAGCAGTCAAACTTCACAGCCCTATGGCTACACCTTC.

This chain links TRBV27 with TRBJ2-6, with D uncertain. This CDR3 region has 15 residues. Germline V gene sequence: CDR1 MNHEY, CDR2 SMNVEV (reference sequence). Trimming cost V 7 bases and J 4 bases, with 14 bases left between them. CDR3 residues: CASNANGLGANVLTF. In DNA, the CDR3 is TGTGCCAGCAACGCTAACGGATTGGGGGCCAACGTCCTGACTTTC.

The chain couples TRBV3-1 (or the pseudogene TRBV3-2) to TRBJ1-1; 7 bases map to TRBD1. Germline CDR1 reads LGHDT; CDR2 reads YNNKEL (reference sequence). The CDR3 has 13 residues. The V segment lost 5 bases and the J segment 10 bases; nucleotides outside the gene matches: 10. This chain's CDR3 is CASSGTASLSAFF. The DNA for the CDR3 is TGTGCCAGCAGCGGGACAGCCTCCCTGTCAGCTTTCTTT.

V and J are TRBV7-9 and TRBJ2-1; maybe TRBD2 (6 bases). This CDR3 is built from 15 residues. Looked up from germline, CDR1 is SEHNR and CDR2 is FQNEAQ (reference sequence). The V gene lost 5 bases and the J gene lost 5 bases, with 16 bases spanning the gap. CDR3 nucleotide sequence: TGTGCCAGCAGCGGCCGCTGGGGGGTGAACAATGAGCAGTTCTTC. Translating gives CASSGRWGVNNEQFF.